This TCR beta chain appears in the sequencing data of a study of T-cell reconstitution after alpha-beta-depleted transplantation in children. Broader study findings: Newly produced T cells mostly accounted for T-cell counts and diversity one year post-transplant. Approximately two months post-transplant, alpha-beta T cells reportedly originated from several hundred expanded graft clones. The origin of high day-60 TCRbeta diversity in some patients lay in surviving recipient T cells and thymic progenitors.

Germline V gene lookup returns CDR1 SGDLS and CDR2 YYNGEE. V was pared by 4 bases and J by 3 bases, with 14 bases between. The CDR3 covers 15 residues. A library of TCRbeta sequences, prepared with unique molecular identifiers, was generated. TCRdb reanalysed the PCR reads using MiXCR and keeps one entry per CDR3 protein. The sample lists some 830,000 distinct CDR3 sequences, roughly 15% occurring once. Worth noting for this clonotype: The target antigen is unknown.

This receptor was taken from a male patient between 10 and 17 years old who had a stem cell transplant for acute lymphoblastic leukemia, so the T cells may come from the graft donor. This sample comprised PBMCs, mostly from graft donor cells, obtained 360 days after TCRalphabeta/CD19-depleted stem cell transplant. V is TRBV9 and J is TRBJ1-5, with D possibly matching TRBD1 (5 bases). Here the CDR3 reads CASSPREGINQPQHF. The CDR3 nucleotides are TGTGCCAGCAGCCCCAGGGAGGGGATCAATCAGCCCCAGCATTTT.